Sequencing of this T cell receptor (beta chain) was carried out in a study of OX40 agonist ivuxolimab in advanced cancers. The repertoire was sequenced with immunoSEQ multiplex PCR; TCRdb's copy has only in-frame clones and lacks some. This sample yields approximately 7,000 clones, of which roughly 80% are seen a single time; roughly 27% belongs to the top ten. This CDR3 is built from 14 residues. With V trimmed by 4 bases and J by 1 base, 3 bases remained unmatched. Germline V gene lookup returns CDR1 LGHNA and CDR2 YSLEER. This TCR was sampled from an adult with an advanced solid tumor such as melanoma, head and neck, liver or kidney cancer. The chain links TRBV4-3 to TRBJ2-7; 8 bases map to TRBD1. The sample was CD4+ or CD8+ T cells sorted from blood, taken in a trial of the OX40 agonist ivuxolimab. This CDR3 reads CASSPRTGSYEQYF. DNA of the CDR3: TGCGCCAGCAGCCCCCGGACAGGGTCCTACGAGCAGTACTTC.